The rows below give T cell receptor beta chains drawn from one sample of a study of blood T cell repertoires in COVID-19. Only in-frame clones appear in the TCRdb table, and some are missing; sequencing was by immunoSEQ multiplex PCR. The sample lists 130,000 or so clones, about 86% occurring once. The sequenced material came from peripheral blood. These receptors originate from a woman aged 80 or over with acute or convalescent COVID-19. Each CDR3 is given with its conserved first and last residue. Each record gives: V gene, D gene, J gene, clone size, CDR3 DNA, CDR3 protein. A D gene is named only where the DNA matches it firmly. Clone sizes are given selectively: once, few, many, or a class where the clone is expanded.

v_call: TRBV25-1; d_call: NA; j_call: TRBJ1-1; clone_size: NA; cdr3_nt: TGTGCCAGCAGTCCGGCCAGGATGAACACTGAAGCTTTCTTT; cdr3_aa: CASSPARMNTEAFF
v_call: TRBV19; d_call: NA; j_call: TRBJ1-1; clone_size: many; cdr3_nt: TGTGCCAGTAGTCCCCTGTATGCTGAAGCTTTCTTT; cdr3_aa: CASSPLYAEAFF
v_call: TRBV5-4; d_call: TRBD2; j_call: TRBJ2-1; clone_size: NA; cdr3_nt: TGTGCCAGCTCCCTTCCGGGGCGGGGGGGCGATGAGCAGTTCTTC; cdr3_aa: CASSLPGRGGDEQFF
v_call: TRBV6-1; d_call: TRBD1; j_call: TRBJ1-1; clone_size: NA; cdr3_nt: TGTGCCAGCAGTGGGGACAGGGGGCTAGCGAACACTGAAGCTTTCTTT; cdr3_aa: CASSGDRGLANTEAFF
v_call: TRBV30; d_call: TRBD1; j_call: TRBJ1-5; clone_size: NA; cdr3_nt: TGTGCCTGGAATGACAGGGGGAATCAGCCCCAGCATTTT; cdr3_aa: CAWNDRGNQPQHF
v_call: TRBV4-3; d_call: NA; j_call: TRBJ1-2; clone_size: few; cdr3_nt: TGCGCCAGCAGCCAAGATGTGAGGGGAGGCTATGGCTACACCTTC; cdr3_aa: CASSQDVRGGYGYTF
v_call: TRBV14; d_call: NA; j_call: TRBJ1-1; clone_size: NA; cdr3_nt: TGTGCCAGCAGCCAAGAGGGCAGCGGGAACACTGAAGCTTTCTTT; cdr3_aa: CASSQEGSGNTEAFF
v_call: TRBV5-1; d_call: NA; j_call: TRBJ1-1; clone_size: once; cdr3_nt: TGCGCCAGCAGCCCCCGCCCCGGGAACACTGAAGCTTTCTTT; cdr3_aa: CASSPRPGNTEAFF
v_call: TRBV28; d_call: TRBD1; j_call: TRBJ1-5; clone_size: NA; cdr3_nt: TGTGCCAGCAGTTTGGAGTTGACAGGAGGGGGACAGGGCAATCAGCCCCAGCATTTT; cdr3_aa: CASSLELTGGGQGNQPQHF
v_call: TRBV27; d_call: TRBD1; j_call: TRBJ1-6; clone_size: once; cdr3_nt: TGTGCCAGCAGCCCGGGACAGGGACGTAATTCACCCCTCCACTTT; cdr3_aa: CASSPGQGRNSPLHF
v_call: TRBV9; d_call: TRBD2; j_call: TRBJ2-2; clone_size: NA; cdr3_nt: TGCGCCAGCAGCTCATCGGGGGGGCAGAACACCGGGGAGCTGTTTTTT; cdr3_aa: CASSSSGGQNTGELFF
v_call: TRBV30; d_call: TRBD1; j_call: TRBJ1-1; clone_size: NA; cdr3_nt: TGTGCCTGGAGTTACAGGGGAGACACTGAAGCTTTCTTT; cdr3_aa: CAWSYRGDTEAFF
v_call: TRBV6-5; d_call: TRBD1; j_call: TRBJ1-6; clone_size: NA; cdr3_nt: TGTGCCAGCAGTCGAACTCGACAGGGGTATTCACCCCTCCACTTT; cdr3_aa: CASSRTRQGYSPLHF
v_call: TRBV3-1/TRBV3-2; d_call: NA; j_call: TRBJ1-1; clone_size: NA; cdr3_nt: TGTGCCAGCAGCCAAGTTCAGCGGAGAGGGACTGAAGCTTTCTTT; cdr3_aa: CASSQVQRRGTEAFF
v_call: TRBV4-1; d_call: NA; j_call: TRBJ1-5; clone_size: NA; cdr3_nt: TGCGCCAGCAGCCAGCCCGGGGGGCTGGGAGGTCAGCCCCAGCATTTT; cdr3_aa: CASSQPGGLGGQPQHF
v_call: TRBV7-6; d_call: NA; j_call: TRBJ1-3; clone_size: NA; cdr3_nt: TGTGCCAGCAGCTCAAGGGGGGGTGGAAACACCATATATTTT; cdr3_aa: CASSSRGGGNTIYF
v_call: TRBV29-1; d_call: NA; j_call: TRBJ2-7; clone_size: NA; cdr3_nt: TGCAGCGTTGAAGAGTCCGCGGGTTTCTCCTACGAGCAGTACTTC; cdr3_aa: CSVEESAGFSYEQYF
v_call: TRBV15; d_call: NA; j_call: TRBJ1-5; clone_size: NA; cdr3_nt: TGTGCCACCAGCAGGGGAGTGGGGGCTAATAGCAATCAGCCCCAGCATTTT; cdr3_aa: CATSRGVGANSNQPQHF
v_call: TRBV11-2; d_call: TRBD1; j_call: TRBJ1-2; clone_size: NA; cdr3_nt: TGTGCCAGCAGCTTAGCCCCCGGGAGACAGGGATATGGCTACACCTTC; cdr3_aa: CASSLAPGRQGYGYTF
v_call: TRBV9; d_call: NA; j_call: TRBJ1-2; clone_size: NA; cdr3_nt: TGTGCCAGCAGCGGCACAGGGAACGGCTATGGCTACACCTTC; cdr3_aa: CASSGTGNGYGYTF
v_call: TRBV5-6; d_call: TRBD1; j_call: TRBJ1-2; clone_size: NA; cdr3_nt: TGTGCCAGCAGCTTCGGACAGGGCTATGGCTACACCTTC; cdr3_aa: CASSFGQGYGYTF
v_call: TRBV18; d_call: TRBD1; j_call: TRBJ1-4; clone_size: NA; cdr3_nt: TGTGCCAGCTCAACGGACAGGGGCTTGAATGAAAAACTGTTTTTT; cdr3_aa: CASSTDRGLNEKLFF
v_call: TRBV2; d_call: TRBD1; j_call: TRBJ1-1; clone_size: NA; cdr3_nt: TGTGCCAGCAGTGAACTCTCCCGGACAGGGGACACTGAAGCTTTCTTT; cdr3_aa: CASSELSRTGDTEAFF
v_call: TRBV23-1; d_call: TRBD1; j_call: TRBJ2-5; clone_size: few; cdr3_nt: TGCGCCAGCAGACCAGGGGGCAGGGAGACCCAGTACTTC; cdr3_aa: CASRPGGRETQYF
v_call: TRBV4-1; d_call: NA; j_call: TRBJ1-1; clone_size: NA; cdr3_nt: TGCGCCAGCAGCCAAGCGTACACTGAAGCTTTCTTT; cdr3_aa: CASSQAYTEAFF
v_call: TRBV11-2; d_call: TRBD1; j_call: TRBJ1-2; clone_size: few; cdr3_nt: TGTGCCAGCAGCCCCGACAGGGTATATGGCTACACCTTC; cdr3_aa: CASSPDRVYGYTF
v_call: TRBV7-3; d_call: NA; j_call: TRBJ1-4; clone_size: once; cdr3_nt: TGTGCCAGCAGCTCGCAGGGACATAATGAAAAACTGTTTTTT; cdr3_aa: CASSSQGHNEKLFF
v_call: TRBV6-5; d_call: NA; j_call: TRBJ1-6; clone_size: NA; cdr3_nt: TGTGCCAGCAGTTACATTTCAGGCAATTCACCCCTCCACTTT; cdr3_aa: CASSYISGNSPLHF
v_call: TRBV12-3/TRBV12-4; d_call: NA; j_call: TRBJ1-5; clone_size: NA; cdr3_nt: TGTGCCAGCAGTTTAAATACCGGGTTGCCCCAGCATTTT; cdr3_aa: CASSLNTGLPQHF
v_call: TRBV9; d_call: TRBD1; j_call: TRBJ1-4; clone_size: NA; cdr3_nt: TGTGCCAGCAGCCCCCGACAGGGAACTAATGAAAAACTGTTTTTT; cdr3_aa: CASSPRQGTNEKLFF
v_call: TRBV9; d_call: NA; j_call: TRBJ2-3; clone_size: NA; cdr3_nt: TGTGCCAGCAGCGAGGGGAAGCTTGTCGGGGGAAACACAGATACGCAGTATTTT; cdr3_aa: CASSEGKLVGGNTDTQYF
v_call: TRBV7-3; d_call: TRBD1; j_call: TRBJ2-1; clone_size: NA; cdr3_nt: TGTGCCAGCAGCTTTGGACAGGGGAAGTACAATGAGCAGTTCTTC; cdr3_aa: CASSFGQGKYNEQFF
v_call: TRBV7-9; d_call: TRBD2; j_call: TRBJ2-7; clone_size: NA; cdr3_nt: TGTGCCAGCAGCTTATCGGCGGGGGAATACGAGCAGTACTTC; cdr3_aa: CASSLSAGEYEQYF
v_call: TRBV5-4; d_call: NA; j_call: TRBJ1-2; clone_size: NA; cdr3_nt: TGTGCCAGCAGCTGGGACTCCCGCTATGGCTACACCTTC; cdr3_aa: CASSWDSRYGYTF
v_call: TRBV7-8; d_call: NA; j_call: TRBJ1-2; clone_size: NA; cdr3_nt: TGTGCCAGCAGCCGAACAGGGTCTGCTAACTATGGCTACACCTTC; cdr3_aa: CASSRTGSANYGYTF
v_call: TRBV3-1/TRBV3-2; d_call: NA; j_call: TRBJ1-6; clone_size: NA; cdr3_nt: TGTGCCTCCAGACGCGGGCAAAATTCACCCCTCCACTTT; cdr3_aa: CASRRGQNSPLHF
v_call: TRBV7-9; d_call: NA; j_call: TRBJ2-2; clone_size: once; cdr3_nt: TGTGCCAGCAGCTTACCCATTAACACCGGGGAGCTGTTTTTT; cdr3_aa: CASSLPINTGELFF
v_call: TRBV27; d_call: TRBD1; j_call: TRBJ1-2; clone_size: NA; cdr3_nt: TGTGCCAGCAGTCGGGGGACAGGAGGCTACACCTTC; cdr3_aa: CASSRGTGGYTF
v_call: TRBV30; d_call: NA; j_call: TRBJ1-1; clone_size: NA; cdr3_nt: TGTGCCTGGAGTAAGGACCCTGACCGGGGTACTGAAGCTTTCTTT; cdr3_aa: CAWSKDPDRGTEAFF
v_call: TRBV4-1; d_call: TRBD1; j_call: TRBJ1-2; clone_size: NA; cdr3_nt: TGCGCCAGCAGCCCCCCTGACAGGGTTGGATATGGCTACACCTTC; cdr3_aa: CASSPPDRVGYGYTF
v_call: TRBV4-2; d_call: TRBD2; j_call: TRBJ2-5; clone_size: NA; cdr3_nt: TGTGCCAGCAGCCAAGAACTAGCGGGGGGGCCTTCTAAAGAGACCCAGTACTTC; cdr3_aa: CASSQELAGGPSKETQYF